This entry lists 20 T cell receptor beta chains sequenced from one sample in a study of CD8+CD57+ T cells in acquired aplastic anemia. TCR beta VDJ and CDR3 were profiled, and genomic DNA was the template. TCRdb used MiXCR to reprocess the reads, holding one entry per CDR3 protein. The sample contains more than 100,000 distinct CDR3 sequences, around 46% of which appear only once. The specimen sequenced was sorted CD4+, CD8+, or CD8+CD57+ T cells (not recorded which) from PBMCs. All receptors come from a human donor in good health, serving as a control.

The chain carries TRBV10-3 and TRBJ2-7; unclear D gene. Trimming left V 10 bases short and J 7 bases short, with 14 bases between. From germline, CDR1 is ENHRY and CDR2 SYGVKD. There are 11 residues in the CDR3. The CDR3 region has the DNA TGTGCCACCTCGGACGGAGTTGAGCAGTACTTC. This codes for CATSDGVEQYF.

J is TRBJ1-1 and V is TRBV11-1; D possibly corresponds to TRBD1 (6 bases). The germline V gene encodes CDR1 SGHAT and CDR2 FQDESV (reference sequence). The CDR3 length is 17 residues. V lost 5 bases and J 0 bases, leaving 19 bases between the germline ends. CDR3 sequence reads: CASSGGGDPGLNTEAFF. The CDR3 DNA reads TGTGCCAGCAGCGGAGGGGGGGATCCGGGCCTGAACACTGAAGCTTTCTTT. The full variable domain, completed using reference TRBV11-1 and TRBJ1-1, is EAEVAQSPRYKITEKSQAVAFWCDPISGHATLYWYRQILGQGPELLVQFQDESVVDDSQLPKDRFSAERLKGVDSTLKIQPAELGDSAMYLCASSGGGDPGLNTEAFFGQGTRLTVV.

This clonotype was seen at least ten times. This chain links TRBV20-1 with TRBJ2-7; D is undetermined. This CDR3 has 12 amino acids. The V gene lost 5 bases and the J gene lost 3 bases, with 11 bases spanning the gap. From germline, CDR1 is DFQATT and CDR2 SNEGSKA (reference sequence). CDR3 amino acids: CSAAPARYEQYF. CDR3 nucleotides: TGCAGTGCTGCTCCGGCACGCTACGAGCAGTACTTC.

This clonotype was picked up a small number of times. This sequence joins TRBV19 and TRBJ1-1; TRBD1 matches 10 bases. Germline lookup yields CDR1 LNHDA and CDR2 SQIVND (reference sequence). The CDR3 is 13 residues long. The junction had 7 bases not matched to a gene; V was cut back by 5 bases and J by 10 bases. The CDR3 region has the DNA TGTGCCAGTAGTGGGGCGACAGGGGGCAGAGCTTTCTTT. The encoded protein is CASSGATGGRAFF. The full variable domain, rest sourced from reference TRBV19 and TRBJ1-1, is DGGITQSPKYLFRKEGQNVTLSCEQNLNHDAMYWYRQDPGQGLRLIYYSQIVNDFQKGDIAEGYSVSREKKESFPLTVTSAQKNPTAFYLCASSGATGGRAFFGQGTRLTVV.

This clonotype has only a few counts. The V call is TRBV15, the J call TRBJ2-7; possibly TRBD1 for D (6 bases). There are 16 residues in the CDR3. Looked up from germline, CDR1 is LNHNV and CDR2 is YYDKDF (reference sequence). V was clipped by 3 bases and J by 6 bases, with 21 bases between them. The CDR3 loop reads CATSRTRDNRISEQYF. CDR3 in DNA: TGTGCCACCAGCAGGACCCGGGACAACCGAATCTCCGAGCAGTACTTC.

The J gene is TRBJ2-5, the V gene TRBV7-9; no clear D gene. The germline V gene encodes CDR1 SEHNR and CDR2 FQNEAQ (reference sequence). Between the trimmed V and J ends, which lost 1 base and 5 bases, there was a span of 8 bases. The CDR3 has 13 residues. CDR3 amino acids: CASSLEFSETQYF. DNA of the CDR3: TGTGCCAGCAGCTTAGAGTTCTCGGAGACCCAGTACTTC.

This clonotype has a count of ten or more. The chain couples TRBV11-1 to TRBJ1-1; 8 positions agree with TRBD1. Trimming at V came to 3 bases and at J to 5 bases, leaving 5 bases not matched to a gene. This CDR3 has 14 amino acids. Looked up from germline, CDR1 is SGHAT and CDR2 is FQDESV (reference sequence). The CDR3 sequence is CASSFTGGRTEAFF. In DNA, the CDR3 is TGTGCCAGCAGCTTCACAGGGGGTCGGACTGAAGCTTTCTTT.

The chain recombines TRBV4-3 with TRBJ2-2; a possible D gene is TRBD1 (6 bases). Germline lookup yields CDR1 LGHNA and CDR2 YSLEER. V dropped 3 bases and J dropped 5 bases, with 13 bases sitting between them. CDR3 size: 15 residues. CDR3 nucleotides: TGCGCCAGCAGCCATCAACAAGGACAGACCGGGGAGCTGTTTTTT. Its protein product is CASSHQQGQTGELFF.

The gene calls are TRBV25-1 and TRBJ1-2, with D uncertain. CDR1 is MGHDK and CDR2 is SYGVNS in the germline V gene. The CDR3 is made up of 12 amino acids. V was cut by 2 bases and J by 8 bases, with 9 bases left in between. The CDR3 spells CASSEPGWGYTF. DNA for the CDR3: TGTGCCAGCAGTGAACCAGGTTGGGGCTACACCTTC.

The chain has TRBV10-3 and TRBJ1-1; D possibly corresponds to TRBD1 (5 bases). Germline V CDR1 and CDR2: ENHRY, SYGVKD. Trimming removed 3 bases at V and 5 bases at J, with 13 bases between. The CDR3 is made up of 14 amino acids. The CDR3: CAISDPREGTEAFF. As DNA, the CDR3 is TGTGCCATCAGTGACCCCAGGGAGGGAACTGAAGCTTTCTTT.

The V gene is TRBV10-3, the J gene TRBJ2-7; no clear D. The V end lost 2 bases, the J end lost 5 bases, and 16 bases lay between the germline ends. The CDR3 contains 15 residues. The germline gives CDR1 ENHRY, CDR2 SYGVKD. CDR3 bases: TGTGCCATCAGTGAGCCGCGGCTAGGGATCCACGAGCAGTACTTC. Amino acids: CAISEPRLGIHEQYF.

Many counts were recorded for this clonotype. This chain joins TRBV5-8 and TRBJ1-5; 7 nucleotides match TRBD1. The CDR3 is made up of 16 amino acids. The V gene end was trimmed by 3 bases and the J gene end by 0 bases; junction bases not matched to a gene: 6. The germline V gene has CDR1 SGHTS and CDR2 YDEGEE. In nucleotides, the CDR3 is TGTGCCAGCAGCTGGACGACAGGGTCTAGCAATCAGCCCCAGCATTTT. Its protein is CASSWTTGSSNQPQHF.

This clonotype was picked up many times. The V call is TRBV5-1, the J call TRBJ1-4, with D hard to call. Trimming pared 4 bases from V and 8 bases from J, leaving 12 bases between. Germline CDR1 reads SGHRS; CDR2 reads YFSETQ. CDR3 length equals 13 residues. CDR3 bases: TGCGCCAGCAGCCTCAACCTGAAGGAAAAACTGTTTTTT. It encodes CASSLNLKEKLFF.

The chain uses TRBV25-1 and TRBJ2-7, with 9 bases identical to TRBD1. Germline V lookup: CDR1 MGHDK, CDR2 SYGVNS. The CDR3 runs to 15 residues. After removal of 6 bases from V and 1 base from J, the junction contained 7 bases not matched to a gene. The CDR3, as DNA: TGTGCCAGCAGCACCGACAGGGGGTCTTCCTACGAGCAGTACTTC. This sequence encodes CASSTDRGSSYEQYF.

This clonotype is judged medium-sized. The chain carries TRBV15 and TRBJ2-1, with TRBD1 identical over 9 bases. Germline loops: CDR1 LNHNV, CDR2 YYDKDF (reference sequence). This CDR3 has 17 residues. The V gene end was trimmed by 0 bases and the J gene end by 6 bases; junction bases not matched to a gene: 9. In nucleotides, the CDR3 is TGTGCCACCAGCAGAGAGTGGACAGGGGTAACGGGCAATGAGCAGTTCTTC. It specifies CATSREWTGVTGNEQFF.

As concerns this clonotype: It may be a read error: a sequence one base away is much more abundant. This sequence joins TRBV6-1 and TRBJ1-5, with D possibly matching TRBD1 (6 bases). Germline loops: CDR1 MNHNS, CDR2 SASEGT. The CDR3 contains 14 residues. The CDR3 loop reads CASNDRYSDQPQHF. CDR3 in DNA: TGTGCCAGCAATGACAGGTATAGCGATCAGCCCCAGCATTTT.

The chain combines TRBV15 with TRBJ1-5, with 7 bases that match TRBD1. CDR1 LNHNV and CDR2 YYDKDF come from the germline V gene (reference sequence). J lost 5 bases, V lost 2 bases, and 9 bases had no gene match. There are 16 residues in the CDR3. The CDR3 bases are TGTGCCACCAGCAGAAAAGGGACAGAGTATCATCAGCCCCAGCATTTT. It specifies CATSRKGTEYHQPQHF.

The CDR3 nucleotides are TGTGCCACCAGCAGAGATCCCTCCTACGAGCAGTACTTC. Protein sequence: CATSRDPSYEQYF. The chain carries TRBV15 and TRBJ2-7, with D unclear. The V gene's germline CDR1 is LNHNV and CDR2 YYDKDF (reference sequence). Trimming pared 0 bases from V and 0 bases from J, leaving 3 bases between. The CDR3 runs to 13 residues.

V gene TRBV7-8 combines with J gene TRBJ2-7; possibly TRBD1 or TRBD2 for D (5 bases each). Trimming removed 5 bases from V and 0 bases from J, with 11 bases in between. The CDR3 consists of 14 residues. CDR1 is SGHVS and CDR2 is FQNEAQ in the germline V gene. In DNA form, the CDR3 reads TGTGCCAGCAGCCCCCGGGGACGCTCCTACGAGCAGTACTTC. This sequence encodes CASSPRGRSYEQYF.

For this clonotype: A much larger clone lies a single base off, so this may be a read error. No conserved phenylalanine or tryptophan ends this CDR3, so it is likely a read error. The chain combines TRBV20-1 with TRBJ1-4, with D possibly TRBD1 on 6 matching bases. Trimming cost V 0 bases and J 4 bases, with 9 bases left between them. The V gene's germline CDR1 is DFQATT and CDR2 SNEGSKA (reference sequence). The CDR3 spans 14 residues. The CDR3 DNA follows: TGCAGTGCTAGAGATATACAGGGTAATGAAAAACTGTTTCTT. Translated: CSARDIQGNEKLFL.